Given below is one T cell receptor beta chain in context. Antigen unknown. In patients aged 18 to 65, hyperthyroidism was newly diagnosed, with duration under 2 months. The record originates from a study of T cells in Graves' hyperthyroidism and ophthalmopathy. Study-level findings and limits: Most thyroid clonotypes with frequency above 0.001 were detected in blood.

Germline V lookup: CDR1 SGHVS, CDR2 FQNEAQ. The CDR3 has 12 amino acids. Trimming stripped 1 base from V and 8 bases from J, with 9 bases between. Amplified regions were TCR beta CDR3 sequences from RNA transcripts. An initial round of RT-PCR targeting the TCR CDR3 relied on the HTBI primer set. TCRdb re-derived calls from the multiplex PCR reads in MiXCR, one entry per CDR3 protein. This sample has 400,000 to 600,000 distinct CDR3 sequences, with less than 25% found just once. Material for sequencing was blood. V is TRBV7-8 and J is TRBJ2-7; D remains ambiguous. The sequence was collected from a man aged 18 to 30 with Graves' hyperthyroidism. The CDR3 region is CASSLGQPQQYF. Written as DNA, the CDR3 is TGTGCCAGCAGCTTAGGGCAGCCCCAGCAGTACTTC.